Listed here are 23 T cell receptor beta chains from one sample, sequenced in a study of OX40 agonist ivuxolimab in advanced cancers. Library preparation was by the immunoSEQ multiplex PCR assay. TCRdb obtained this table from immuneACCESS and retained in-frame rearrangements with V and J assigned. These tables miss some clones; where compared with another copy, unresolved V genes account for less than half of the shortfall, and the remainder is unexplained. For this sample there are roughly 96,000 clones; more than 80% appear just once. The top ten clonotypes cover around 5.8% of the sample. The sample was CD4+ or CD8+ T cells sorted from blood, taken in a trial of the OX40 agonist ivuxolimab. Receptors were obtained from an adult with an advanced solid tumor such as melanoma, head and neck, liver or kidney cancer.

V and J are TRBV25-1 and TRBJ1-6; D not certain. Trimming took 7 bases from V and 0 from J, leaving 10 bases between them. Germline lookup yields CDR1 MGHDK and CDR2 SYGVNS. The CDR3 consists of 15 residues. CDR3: CASTKASSYNSPLHF. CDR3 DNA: TGTGCCAGCACTAAGGCGAGCTCCTATAATTCACCCCTCCACTTT. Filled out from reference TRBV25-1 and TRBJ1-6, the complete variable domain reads EADIYQTPRYLVIGTGKKITLECSQTMGHDKMYWYQQDPGMELHLIHYSYGVNSTEKGDLSSESTVSRIRTEHFPLTLESARPSHTSQYLCASTKASSYNSPLHFGNGTRLTVT.

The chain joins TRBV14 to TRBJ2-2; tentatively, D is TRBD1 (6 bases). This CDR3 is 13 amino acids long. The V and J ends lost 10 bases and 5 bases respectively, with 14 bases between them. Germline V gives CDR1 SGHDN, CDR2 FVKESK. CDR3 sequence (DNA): TGTGCCACCACTCCACAGGGTACCGGGGAGCTGTTTTTT. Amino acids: CATTPQGTGELFF.

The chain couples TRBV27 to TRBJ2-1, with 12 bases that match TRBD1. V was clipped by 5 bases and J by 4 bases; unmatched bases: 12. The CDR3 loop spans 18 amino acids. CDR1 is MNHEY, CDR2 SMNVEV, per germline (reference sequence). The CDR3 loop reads CASSPRDRGRSVYNEQFF. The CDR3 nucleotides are TGTGCCAGCAGTCCAAGGGACAGGGGGCGGTCAGTGTACAATGAGCAGTTCTTC.

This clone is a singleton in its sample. The CDR3 nucleotides are TGCGCCAGCAGCCAAGATCTGGCGCCCTACGAGCAGTACTTC. Translation gives CASSQDLAPYEQYF. The rearrangement joins TRBV4-3 to TRBJ2-7; D uncertain. This CDR3 spans 14 amino acids. The V gene lost 0 bases and the J gene lost 2 bases, with 8 bases spanning the gap. Germline CDR1 and CDR2: LGHNA and YSLEER.

The CDR3, as DNA: TGTGCCAGCAGTCAGGGACAGGACACAGATACGCAGTATTTT. Translating gives CASSQGQDTDTQYF. V usage is TRBV6-6 and J usage is TRBJ2-3, with 8 bases matching TRBD1. CDR1 and CDR2 from the germline V gene are MNHNY and SVGAGI (reference sequence). The CDR3 has 14 amino acids. The V segment lost 5 bases and the J segment 2 bases; nucleotides outside the gene matches: 3.

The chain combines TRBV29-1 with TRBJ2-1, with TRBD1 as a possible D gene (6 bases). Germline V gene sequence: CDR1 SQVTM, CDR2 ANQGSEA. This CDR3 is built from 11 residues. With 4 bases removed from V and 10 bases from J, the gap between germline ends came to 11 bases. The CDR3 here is CSVGQVREQFF. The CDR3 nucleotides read TGCAGCGTTGGACAGGTACGGGAGCAGTTCTTC.

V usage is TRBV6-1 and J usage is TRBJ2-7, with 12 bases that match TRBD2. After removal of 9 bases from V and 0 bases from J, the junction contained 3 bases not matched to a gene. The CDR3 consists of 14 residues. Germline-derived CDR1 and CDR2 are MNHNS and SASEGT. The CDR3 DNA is TGTGCCAGGTTGACTAGCGGGAGCTCCTACGAGCAGTACTTC. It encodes CARLTSGSSYEQYF.

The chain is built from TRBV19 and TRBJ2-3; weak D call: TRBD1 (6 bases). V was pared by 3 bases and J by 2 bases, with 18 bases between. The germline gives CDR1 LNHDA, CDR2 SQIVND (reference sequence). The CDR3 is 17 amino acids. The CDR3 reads CASSMDPDRKLTDTQYF. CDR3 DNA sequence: TGTGCCAGTAGTATGGACCCGGACAGAAAACTCACAGATACGCAGTATTTT. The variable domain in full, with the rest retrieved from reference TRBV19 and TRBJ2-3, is DGGITQSPKYLFRKEGQNVTLSCEQNLNHDAMYWYRQDPGQGLRLIYYSQIVNDFQKGDIAEGYSVSREKKESFPLTVTSAQKNPTAFYLCASSMDPDRKLTDTQYFGPGTRLTVL.

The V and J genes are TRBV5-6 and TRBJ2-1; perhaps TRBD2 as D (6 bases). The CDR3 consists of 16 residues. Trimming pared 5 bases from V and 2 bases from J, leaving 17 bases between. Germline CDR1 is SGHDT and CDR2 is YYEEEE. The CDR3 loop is CASSLVPGAAYNEQFF. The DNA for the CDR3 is TGTGCCAGCAGTCTGGTCCCGGGAGCAGCCTACAATGAGCAGTTCTTC.

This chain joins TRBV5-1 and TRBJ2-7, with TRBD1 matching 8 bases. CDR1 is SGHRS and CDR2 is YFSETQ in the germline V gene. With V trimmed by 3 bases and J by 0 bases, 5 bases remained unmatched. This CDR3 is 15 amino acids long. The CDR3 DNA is TGCGCCAGCAGCTACGGACAGGGCAGCTCCTACGAGCAGTACTTC. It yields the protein CASSYGQGSSYEQYF.

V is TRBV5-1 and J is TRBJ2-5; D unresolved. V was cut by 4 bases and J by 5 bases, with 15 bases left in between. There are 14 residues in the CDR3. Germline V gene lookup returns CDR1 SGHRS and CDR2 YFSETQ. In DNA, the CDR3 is TGCGCCAGCAGCCCTAACTTGGAAGGGGAGACCCAGTACTTC. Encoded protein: CASSPNLEGETQYF.

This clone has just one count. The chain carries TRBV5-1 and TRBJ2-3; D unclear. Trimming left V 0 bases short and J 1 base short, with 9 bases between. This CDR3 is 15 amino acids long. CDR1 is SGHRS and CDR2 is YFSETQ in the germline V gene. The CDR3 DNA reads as TGCGCCAGCAGCTTGGGTAGCACCCGCACAGATACGCAGTATTTT. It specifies CASSLGSTRTDTQYF.

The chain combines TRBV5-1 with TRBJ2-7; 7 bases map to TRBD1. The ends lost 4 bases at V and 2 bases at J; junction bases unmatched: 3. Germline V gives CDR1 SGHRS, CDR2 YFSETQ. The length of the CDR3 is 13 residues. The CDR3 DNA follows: TGCGCCAGCAGCACAGGGACAGCCTACGAGCAGTACTTC. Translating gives CASSTGTAYEQYF.

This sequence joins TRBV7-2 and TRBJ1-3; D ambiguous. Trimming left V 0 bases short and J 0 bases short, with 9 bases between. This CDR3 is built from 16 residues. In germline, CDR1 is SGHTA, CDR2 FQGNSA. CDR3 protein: CASSLAGINSGNTIYF. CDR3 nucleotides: TGTGCCAGCAGCTTAGCTGGTATTAACTCTGGAAACACCATATATTTT.

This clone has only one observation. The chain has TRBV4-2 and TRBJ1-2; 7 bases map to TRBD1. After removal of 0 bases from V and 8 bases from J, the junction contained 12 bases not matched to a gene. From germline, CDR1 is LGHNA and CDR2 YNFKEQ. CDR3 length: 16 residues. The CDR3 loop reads CASSQEIADRSRGYTF. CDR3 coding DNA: TGTGCCAGCAGCCAAGAGATCGCGGACAGGAGCCGGGGCTACACCTTC.

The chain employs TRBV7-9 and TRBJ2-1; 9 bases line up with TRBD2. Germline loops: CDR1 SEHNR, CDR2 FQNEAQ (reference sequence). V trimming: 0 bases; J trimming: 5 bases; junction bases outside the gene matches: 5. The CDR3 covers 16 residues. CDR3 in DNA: TGTGCCAGCAGCTTAGCTTGGGCGGGAGGGGACAATGAGCAGTTCTTC. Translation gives CASSLAWAGGDNEQFF.

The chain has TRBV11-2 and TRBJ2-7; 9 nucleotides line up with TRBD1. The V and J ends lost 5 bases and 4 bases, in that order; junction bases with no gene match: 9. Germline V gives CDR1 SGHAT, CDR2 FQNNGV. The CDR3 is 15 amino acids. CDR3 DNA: TGTGCCAGCAGCACTTTACAGGGGGCACCTTACGAGCAGTACTTC. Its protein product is CASSTLQGAPYEQYF.

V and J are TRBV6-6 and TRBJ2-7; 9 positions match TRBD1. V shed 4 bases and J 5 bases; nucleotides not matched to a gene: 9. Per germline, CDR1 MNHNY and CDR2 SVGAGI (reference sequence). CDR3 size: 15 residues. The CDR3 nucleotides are TGTGCCAGCAGTTCGGACAGGGGCCGCAGGGACGAGCAGTACTTC. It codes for CASSSDRGRRDEQYF.

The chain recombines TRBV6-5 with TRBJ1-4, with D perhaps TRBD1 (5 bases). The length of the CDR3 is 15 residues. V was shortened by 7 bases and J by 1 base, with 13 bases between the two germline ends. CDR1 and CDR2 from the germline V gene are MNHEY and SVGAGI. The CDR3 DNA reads TGTGCCAGCAAATACGGGGGATTAACTAATGAAAAACTGTTTTTT. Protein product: CASKYGGLTNEKLFF.

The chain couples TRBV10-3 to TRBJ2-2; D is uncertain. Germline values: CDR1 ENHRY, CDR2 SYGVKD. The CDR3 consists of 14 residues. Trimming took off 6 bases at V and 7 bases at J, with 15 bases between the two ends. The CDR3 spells CAIRGIALGGELFF. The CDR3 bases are TGTGCCATCAGGGGGATAGCTCTAGGCGGGGAGCTGTTTTTT.

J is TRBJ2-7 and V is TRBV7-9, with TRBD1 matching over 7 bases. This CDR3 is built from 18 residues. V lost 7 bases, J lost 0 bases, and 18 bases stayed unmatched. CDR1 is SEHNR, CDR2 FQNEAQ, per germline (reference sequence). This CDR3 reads CASNNLKPGTDNSYEQYF. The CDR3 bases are TGTGCCAGCAACAATCTCAAGCCCGGGACAGACAACTCCTACGAGCAGTACTTC. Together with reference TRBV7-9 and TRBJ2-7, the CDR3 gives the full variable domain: DTGVSQNPRHKITKRGQNVTFRCDPISEHNRLYWYRQTLGQGPEFLTYFQNEAQLEKSRLLSDRFSAERPKGSFSTLEIQRTEQGDSAMYLCASNNLKPGTDNSYEQYFGPGTRLTVT.

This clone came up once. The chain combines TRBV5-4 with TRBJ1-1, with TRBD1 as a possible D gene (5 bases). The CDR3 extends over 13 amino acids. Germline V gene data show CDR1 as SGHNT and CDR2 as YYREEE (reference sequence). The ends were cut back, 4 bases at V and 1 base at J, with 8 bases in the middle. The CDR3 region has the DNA TGTGCCAGCAGCCCCGGACAGAACACTGAAGCTTTCTTT. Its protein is CASSPGQNTEAFF.

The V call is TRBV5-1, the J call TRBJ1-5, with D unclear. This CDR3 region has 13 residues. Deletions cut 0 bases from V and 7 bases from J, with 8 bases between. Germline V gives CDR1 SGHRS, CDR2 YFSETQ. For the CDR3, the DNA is TGCGCCAGCAGCTTGGGGCGAGGGCAGCCCCAGCATTTT. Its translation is CASSLGRGQPQHF.